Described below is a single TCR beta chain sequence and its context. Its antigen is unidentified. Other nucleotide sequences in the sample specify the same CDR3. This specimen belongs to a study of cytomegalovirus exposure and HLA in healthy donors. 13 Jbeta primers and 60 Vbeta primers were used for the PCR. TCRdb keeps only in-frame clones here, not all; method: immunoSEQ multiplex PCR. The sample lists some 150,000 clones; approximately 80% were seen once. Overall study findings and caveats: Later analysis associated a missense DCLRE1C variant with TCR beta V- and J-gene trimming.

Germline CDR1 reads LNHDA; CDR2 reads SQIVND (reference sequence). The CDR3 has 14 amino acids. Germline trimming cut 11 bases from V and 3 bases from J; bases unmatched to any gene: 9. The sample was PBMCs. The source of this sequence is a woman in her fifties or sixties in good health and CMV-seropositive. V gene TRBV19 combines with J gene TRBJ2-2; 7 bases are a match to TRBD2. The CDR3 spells CASQWGGDTGELFF. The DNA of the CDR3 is TGTGCCTCTCAATGGGGAGGGGACACCGGGGAGCTGTTTTTT.